This T cell receptor (beta chain) was identified during a study of post-analysis software for immune sequencing data. General study points: Relative to controls, patients with multiple sclerosis showed significantly lower normalized Chao1 diversity. Controls showed lower frequencies than patients for several TRBV segments, and TRBV5-6, TRBV5-1 and TRBV20-1 were among these.

A note on this clonotype: Antigen: not known.

V was pared by 2 bases and J by 5 bases, with 22 bases between. CDR1 MDHEN and CDR2 SYDVKM come from the germline V gene. The CDR3 has 17 amino acids. Unique molecular identifiers were present in the TCR beta cDNA libraries. TCRdb recomputed calls from the PCR reads with MiXCR, one row per CDR3 protein. The data contain a few hundred thousand distinct CDR3 sequences, roughly 45% of them singletons. The sequence was obtained from a girl aged 5 to 17 with multiple sclerosis. This chain uses TRBV28 with TRBJ2-7; D might be TRBD2 (6 bases). Sequenced sample: blood. CDR3 sequence reads: CASSLPLGTGAIDEQYF. DNA for the CDR3: TGTGCCAGCAGTTTACCCCTGGGGACGGGAGCGATCGACGAGCAGTACTTC.